The 27 T cell receptor beta chains below all came from one sample that was sequenced in a study of blood T cells in healthy people across ages. Primed by a sample-barcoded 5' primer and a J-beta primer mix, a second PCR proceeded for 7 to 11 cycles. TCRdb re-derived calls from the 5' RACE reads in MiXCR, one entry per CDR3 protein. The top ten hold 0.75% of the sample, which has fewer than 1,200,000 distinct CDR3 sequences, roughly a quarter seen once. Separately, the same data were catalogued under a study of T cells of mothers and their children.

Sequencing used blood. These receptors were taken from a girl aged 2-10 years in good health.

This clonotype was picked up a small number of times. The J gene is TRBJ1-1, the V gene TRBV10-3; D is uncertain. Germline CDR1 and CDR2: ENHRY and SYGVKD. The V gene lost 11 bases and the J gene lost 7 bases, with 23 bases spanning the gap. CDR3 length equals 14 residues. The CDR3 here is CAATGINTRNEAFF. The CDR3 DNA reads as TGTGCCGCCACTGGGATTAACACGCGGAATGAAGCTTTCTTT.

This sequence joins TRBV4-3 and TRBJ2-5; D remains unclear. TRBJ2-7 matches the DNA end more closely, so the J call is doubtful. Germline V gene data show CDR1 as LGHNA and CDR2 as YSLEER. The CDR3 totals 15 residues. In DNA, the CDR3 is TGCGCCAGCAGCCAAGAATTTAACATCCAGTTCGAGCAGTACTTC. Translation gives CASSQEFNIQFEQYF.

V and J are TRBV12-3 or TRBV12-4 and TRBJ2-5, with a weak D call TRBD1 (6 bases). With the DNA end fitting TRBJ2-1 better, the J assignment may be wrong. This CDR3 comprises 16 residues. CDR3 sequence (DNA): TGTGCCAGCAGTTCTAACCAGGGGCCCAGCGGTAATGAGCAGTTCTTC. Its protein is CASSSNQGPSGNEQFF.

V is TRBV7-9 and J is TRBJ2-5; 10 bases are a match to TRBD2. J was trimmed by 0 bases and V by 2 bases; bases with no gene match: 6. The CDR3 has 17 amino acids. Germline-derived CDR1 and CDR2 are SEHNR and FQNEAQ (reference sequence). The CDR3 is CASSLYRTSGYQETQYF. CDR3 nucleotides: TGTGCCAGCAGCTTATACCGGACTAGCGGATACCAAGAGACCCAGTACTTC.

This clonotype has only one observation. This chain links TRBV6-5 with TRBJ2-7; TRBD2 might be the D (5 bases). The V gene lost 5 bases and the J gene lost 2 bases, with 16 bases spanning the gap. This CDR3 has 15 amino acids. CDR1 and CDR2 (germline): MNHEY, SVGAGI. CDR3 amino acids: CASSPRGETTYEQYF. The CDR3 DNA reads as TGTGCCAGCAGTCCCCGGGGTGAGACGACCTACGAGCAGTACTTC.

The chain uses TRBV20-1 and TRBJ1-5; a possible D gene is TRBD1 (5 bases). CDR1 DFQATT and CDR2 SNEGSKA come from the germline V gene (reference sequence). V was pared by 2 bases and J by 1 base, with 15 bases between. This CDR3 comprises 16 residues. CDR3 in DNA: TGCAGTGCTAGAAGTTCAGGGTGGGGAAGCAATCAGCCCCAGCATTTT. It yields the protein CSARSSGWGSNQPQHF.

A few counts support this clonotype. The chain is built from TRBV28 and TRBJ2-6, with D unresolved. Germline loops: CDR1 MDHEN, CDR2 SYDVKM. Trimming left V 5 bases short and J 2 bases short, with 10 bases between. The CDR3 spans 15 residues. This CDR3 reads CASSLTTTGANVLTF. CDR3 coding DNA: TGTGCCAGCAGTCTTACTACAACTGGGGCCAACGTCCTGACTTTC.

The chain joins TRBV5-8 to TRBJ2-1; 7 nucleotides match TRBD1. Germline loops: CDR1 SGHTS, CDR2 YDEGEE. The V and J ends lost 4 bases and 0 bases, in that order; junction bases with no gene match: 7. The CDR3 is 16 amino acids. DNA for the CDR3: TGTGCCAGCAGCCCTCTCCGGGACAGCTCCTACAATGAGCAGTTCTTC. Protein product: CASSPLRDSSYNEQFF.

This clonotype was detected only a few times. The chain joins TRBV7-2 to TRBJ2-7; D gene uncertain. The CDR3 consists of 11 residues. V lost 3 bases, J lost 5 bases, and 5 bases lay in between. Germline V gene sequence: CDR1 SGHTA, CDR2 FQGNSA. The CDR3 bases are TGTGCCAGCAGCTTCTACGACGAGCAGTACTTC. Protein: CASSFYDEQYF.

The rearrangement uses TRBV5-1 and TRBJ1-1; a possible D gene is TRBD1 (5 bases). V was clipped by 3 bases and J by 3 bases, with 12 bases between them. Germline V CDR1 and CDR2: SGHRS, YFSETQ. The CDR3 consists of 14 residues. The CDR3 sequence: CASSWGGGDTEAFF. The CDR3, as DNA: TGCGCCAGCAGCTGGGGTGGGGGGGACACTGAAGCTTTCTTT.

The rearrangement uses TRBV6-6 and TRBJ2-2, with 9 nucleotides matching TRBD1. J was trimmed by 11 bases and V by 4 bases; bases with no gene match: 8. This CDR3 region has 14 residues. The germline gives CDR1 MNHNY, CDR2 SVGAGI (reference sequence). For the CDR3, the DNA is TGTGCCAGCAGTTTTACGCGACAGGGGGAAGAGCTGTTTTTT. It specifies CASSFTRQGEELFF.

This clonotype has more than one count but fewer than ten. V gene TRBV5-1 combines with J gene TRBJ2-5; either TRBD1 or TRBD2 may fit D (5 bases each). Germline lookup yields CDR1 SGHRS and CDR2 YFSETQ. V lost 4 bases to trimming and J lost 2 bases, with 15 bases between them. The CDR3 extends over 15 amino acids. The CDR3 reads CASSLGDLGQETQYF. The DNA for the CDR3 is TGCGCCAGCAGCCTCGGGGACCTTGGACAAGAGACCCAGTACTTC.

This clonotype was seen a few times. This chain uses TRBV5-6 with TRBJ2-1, with 8 nucleotides matching TRBD2. CDR3 length: 16 residues. Losses at the gene ends were 1 base for V and 8 bases for J; bases not matched to a gene: 11. Germline V CDR1 and CDR2: SGHDT, YYEEEE. The CDR3 nucleotides are TGTGCCAGCAGCTTGACCCGGACTAGCAAGATTCATGAGCAGTTCTTC. It is translated as CASSLTRTSKIHEQFF.

This chain connects TRBV5-1 to TRBJ2-1; possible D gene TRBD2, 5 bases. The ends were cut back, 7 bases at V and 0 bases at J, with 20 bases in the middle. This CDR3 comprises 17 residues. Germline values: CDR1 SGHRS, CDR2 YFSETQ. The CDR3 reads CASFDGVGLNSYNEQFF. CDR3 DNA: TGCGCCAGCTTCGACGGGGTAGGTTTAAACTCCTACAATGAGCAGTTCTTC. Full variable domain (outside the CDR3, taken from reference TRBV5-1 and TRBJ2-1): KAGVTQTPRYLIKTRGQQVTLSCSPISGHRSVSWYQQTPGQGLQFLFEYFSETQRNKGNFPGRFSGRQFSNSRSEMNVSTLELGDSALYLCASFDGVGLNSYNEQFFGPGTRLTVL.

The rearrangement links TRBV29-1 to TRBJ2-5; maybe TRBD1 (5 bases). Between the trimmed V and J ends, which lost 5 bases and 5 bases, there was a span of 12 bases. The CDR3 extends over 12 amino acids. The germline gives CDR1 SQVTM, CDR2 ANQGSEA. CDR3 in amino acids: CSVWTPEETQYF. CDR3 nucleotides: TGCAGCGTTTGGACACCCGAGGAGACCCAGTACTTC.

This clonotype showed up just a few times. V and J are TRBV15 and TRBJ2-7; tentatively, D is TRBD2 (5 bases). The CDR3 is made up of 12 amino acids. Looked up from germline, CDR1 is LNHNV and CDR2 is YYDKDF (reference sequence). The V and J ends lost 3 bases and 7 bases respectively, with 10 bases between them. As DNA, the CDR3 is TGTGCCACCAGCAGCCAGCCGGGGGAGCAGTACTTC. This gives the protein CATSSQPGEQYF. The entire variable domain, with the rest obtained from reference TRBV15 and TRBJ2-7, is as follows: DAMVIQNPRYQVTQFGKPVTLSCSQTLNHNVMYWYQQKSSQAPKLLFHYYDKDFNNEADTPDNFQSRRPNTSFCFLDIRSPGLGDTAMYLCATSSQPGEQYFGPGTRLTVT.

This clonotype came up a few times. The rearrangement links TRBV28 to TRBJ1-4; D may be TRBD1 (6 bases). CDR1 and CDR2 from the germline V gene are MDHEN and SYDVKM. With 5 bases removed from V and 7 bases from J, the gap between germline ends came to 17 bases. The CDR3 extends over 15 amino acids. CDR3 bases: TGTGCCAGCAGTACGCCGCAACAGGGTTTTGAAAAACTGTTTTTT. Translation gives CASSTPQQGFEKLFF.

The gene calls are TRBV5-4 and TRBJ2-1; D may be TRBD1 (5 bases). Germline CDR1 SGHNT, CDR2 YYREEE (reference sequence). V was pared by 3 bases and J by 1 base, with 11 bases between. The CDR3 runs to 15 residues. CDR3 nucleotides: TGTGCCAGCAGCTCAGGGTTGGGGTCCTACAATGAGCAGTTCTTC. The encoded protein is CASSSGLGSYNEQFF.

V and J are TRBV6-2 or TRBV6-3 and TRBJ2-5; TRBD1 agrees at 8 bases. CDR1 and CDR2 from the germline V gene are MNHEY and SVGEGT. The V segment lost 8 bases and the J segment 0 bases; nucleotides outside the gene matches: 11. This CDR3 has 16 residues. The CDR3 nucleotides read TGTGCCAGCGGCCGGAGCCGGGACAGGTACCAAGAGACCCAGTACTTC. Translation: CASGRSRDRYQETQYF.

Only a few counts were recorded for this clonotype. The CDR3 loop reads CATVPRDGRSGANVLTF. The CDR3 DNA reads as TGTGCCACCGTCCCGCGGGACGGTCGCTCTGGGGCCAACGTCCTGACTTTC. The chain is built from TRBV28 and TRBJ2-6; D is possibly TRBD2 (6 bases). The germline gives CDR1 MDHEN, CDR2 SYDVKM. Trimming pared 10 bases from V and 0 bases from J, leaving 19 bases between. The CDR3 is made up of 17 amino acids.

The gene calls are TRBV5-1 and TRBJ2-4; D not resolved. CDR1 and CDR2 from the germline V gene are SGHRS and YFSETQ. Trimming cost V 0 bases and J 4 bases, with 8 bases left between them. The CDR3 is 14 amino acids. The DNA of the CDR3 is TGCGCCAGCAGCTTGGCCTCTGGAAAAAACATTCAGTACTTC. Its translation: CASSLASGKNIQYF.

V is TRBV7-7 and J is TRBJ2-1; TRBD2 is a possible D gene (6 bases). V was shortened by 1 base and J by 5 bases, with 12 bases between the two germline ends. The germline V gene encodes CDR1 SSHAT and CDR2 FNYEAQ (reference sequence). The length of the CDR3 is 15 residues. CDR3 coding DNA: TGTGCCAGCAGCTTAGGTAGCGGACTAAACAATGAGCAGTTCTTC. Protein: CASSLGSGLNNEQFF. The full variable domain, rest sourced from reference TRBV7-7 and TRBJ2-1, is GAGVSQSPRYKVTKRGQDVTLRCDPISSHATLYWYQQALGQGPEFLTYFNYEAQPDKSGLPSDRFSAERPEGSISTLTIQRTEQRDSAMYRCASSLGSGLNNEQFFGPGTRLTVL.

This rearrangement joins TRBV29-1 to TRBJ2-4; weak D call: TRBD2 (7 bases). The CDR3 runs 14 residues. Trimming stripped 7 bases from V and 1 base from J, with 14 bases between. Germline V gene lookup returns CDR1 SQVTM and CDR2 ANQGSEA. The CDR3 bases are TGCAGCGCTCGGGGGCGGGGGGCCAAAAACATTCAGTACTTC. This gives the protein CSARGRGAKNIQYF.

This clonotype was detected a few times. CDR3 coding DNA: TGTGCCAGCAGCCAAGAAGGACTAGCGGGAGATGTTACGCAGTATTTT. Protein product: CASSQEGLAGDVTQYF. The chain links TRBV4-2 to TRBJ2-3; 13 nucleotides align to TRBD2. Germline CDR1 and CDR2: LGHNA and YNFKEQ. V lost 0 bases, J lost 8 bases, and 5 bases stayed unmatched. This CDR3 region has 16 residues.

This clonotype has a handful of counts. The V call is TRBV7-2, the J call TRBJ2-1, with D possibly being TRBD2 (6 bases). The CDR3 totals 15 residues. Trimming took 1 base from V and 12 from J, leaving 19 bases between them. In germline, CDR1 is SGHTA, CDR2 FQGNSA. This CDR3 is CASSLVGAGQSGQFF. CDR3 bases: TGTGCCAGCAGCTTAGTAGGAGCGGGTCAATCGGGGCAGTTCTTC.

This clonotype was counted between two and nine times. The rearrangement links TRBV20-1 to TRBJ2-5, with a possible D match to TRBD2 (5 bases). The CDR3 consists of 12 residues. V was shortened by 6 bases and J by 5 bases, with 13 bases between the two germline ends. The germline V gene has CDR1 DFQATT and CDR2 SNEGSKA (reference sequence). The CDR3 loop is CSARTSAETQYF. CDR3 bases: TGCAGTGCACGAACTAGTGCCGAGACCCAGTACTTC.

The chain is built from TRBV28 and TRBJ2-1, with 12 bases matching TRBD2. The germline V gene encodes CDR1 MDHEN and CDR2 SYDVKM. The V and J ends lost 8 bases and 8 bases, in that order; junction bases with no gene match: 7. This CDR3 has 14 amino acids. CDR3 DNA sequence: TGTGCCAGCCTTGGACTAGCGGGAATGTATGAGCAGTTCTTC. Protein product: CASLGLAGMYEQFF.